This TCR beta chain was identified during a study of T cells after yellow fever vaccination. TCRdb passed the 5' RACE reads through MiXCR, listing each CDR3 protein once. The sample contains approximately 120,000 distinct CDR3 sequences, 15% of which appear only once. This clonotype has a handful of counts. Its target is unknown. Findings of the study overall: Although most clonotypes did not, a small share appeared in both CD4 and CD8 compartments. Reappearance after the booster was observed for most primary-vaccination clones (roughly 95% CD4, roughly 90% CD8).

The TCR originated in a man aged 18 to 29 who received the YFV17D yellow fever vaccine. The material sequenced was CD8+ T cells sorted from PBMCs, taken 5 days after the yellow fever booster vaccination.

The CDR3 bases are TGCGCCAGCAGCCAAGATCCGGTAGTCAGGTTCAATGAAAAACTGTTTTTT. Protein sequence: CASSQDPVVRFNEKLFF. This chain uses TRBV4-3 with TRBJ1-4; no firm D call. V shed 0 bases and J shed 5 bases, with 16 bases lying between them. The CDR3 sequence is 17 residues long. Per the germline V gene, CDR1 is LGHNA and CDR2 is YSLEER.